This T cell receptor (beta chain) was captured in a study of shared clonotypes between healthy human individuals. General study results and limits: Estimated richness values were generally larger in naive subsets than in memory subsets.

With regard to this clone: Its target is unknown.

Adults of Caucasian background living in Nashville, Tennessee made up all donors. This CDR3 is 13 amino acids long. V dropped 8 bases and J dropped 2; count of bases not matched to a gene: 4. Germline loops: CDR1 SNHLY, CDR2 FYNNEI. The DNA input per sorted-subset replicate PCR was 200 ng, corresponding to tens of thousands of T cell genomes. Data came from immunoSEQ multiplex PCR; TCRdb stores just in-frame clones and leaves some out. Of about 2.4 million clones listed, 93% were seen once; the top ten hold 0.36%. This chain uses TRBV2 with TRBJ2-3; 7 bases fit TRBD2. Sequenced: naive CD4+ T cells from PBMCs. Subset noted: CD45RA+ positively selected. This TCR came from a man between 18 and 35 years old in good health. Some clones in this sample may be carry-over from other donors' samples. The CDR3 DNA reads as TGTGCCAGCGGGGGGGAGAACACAGATACGCAGTATTTT. Translating it yields CASGGENTDTQYF.